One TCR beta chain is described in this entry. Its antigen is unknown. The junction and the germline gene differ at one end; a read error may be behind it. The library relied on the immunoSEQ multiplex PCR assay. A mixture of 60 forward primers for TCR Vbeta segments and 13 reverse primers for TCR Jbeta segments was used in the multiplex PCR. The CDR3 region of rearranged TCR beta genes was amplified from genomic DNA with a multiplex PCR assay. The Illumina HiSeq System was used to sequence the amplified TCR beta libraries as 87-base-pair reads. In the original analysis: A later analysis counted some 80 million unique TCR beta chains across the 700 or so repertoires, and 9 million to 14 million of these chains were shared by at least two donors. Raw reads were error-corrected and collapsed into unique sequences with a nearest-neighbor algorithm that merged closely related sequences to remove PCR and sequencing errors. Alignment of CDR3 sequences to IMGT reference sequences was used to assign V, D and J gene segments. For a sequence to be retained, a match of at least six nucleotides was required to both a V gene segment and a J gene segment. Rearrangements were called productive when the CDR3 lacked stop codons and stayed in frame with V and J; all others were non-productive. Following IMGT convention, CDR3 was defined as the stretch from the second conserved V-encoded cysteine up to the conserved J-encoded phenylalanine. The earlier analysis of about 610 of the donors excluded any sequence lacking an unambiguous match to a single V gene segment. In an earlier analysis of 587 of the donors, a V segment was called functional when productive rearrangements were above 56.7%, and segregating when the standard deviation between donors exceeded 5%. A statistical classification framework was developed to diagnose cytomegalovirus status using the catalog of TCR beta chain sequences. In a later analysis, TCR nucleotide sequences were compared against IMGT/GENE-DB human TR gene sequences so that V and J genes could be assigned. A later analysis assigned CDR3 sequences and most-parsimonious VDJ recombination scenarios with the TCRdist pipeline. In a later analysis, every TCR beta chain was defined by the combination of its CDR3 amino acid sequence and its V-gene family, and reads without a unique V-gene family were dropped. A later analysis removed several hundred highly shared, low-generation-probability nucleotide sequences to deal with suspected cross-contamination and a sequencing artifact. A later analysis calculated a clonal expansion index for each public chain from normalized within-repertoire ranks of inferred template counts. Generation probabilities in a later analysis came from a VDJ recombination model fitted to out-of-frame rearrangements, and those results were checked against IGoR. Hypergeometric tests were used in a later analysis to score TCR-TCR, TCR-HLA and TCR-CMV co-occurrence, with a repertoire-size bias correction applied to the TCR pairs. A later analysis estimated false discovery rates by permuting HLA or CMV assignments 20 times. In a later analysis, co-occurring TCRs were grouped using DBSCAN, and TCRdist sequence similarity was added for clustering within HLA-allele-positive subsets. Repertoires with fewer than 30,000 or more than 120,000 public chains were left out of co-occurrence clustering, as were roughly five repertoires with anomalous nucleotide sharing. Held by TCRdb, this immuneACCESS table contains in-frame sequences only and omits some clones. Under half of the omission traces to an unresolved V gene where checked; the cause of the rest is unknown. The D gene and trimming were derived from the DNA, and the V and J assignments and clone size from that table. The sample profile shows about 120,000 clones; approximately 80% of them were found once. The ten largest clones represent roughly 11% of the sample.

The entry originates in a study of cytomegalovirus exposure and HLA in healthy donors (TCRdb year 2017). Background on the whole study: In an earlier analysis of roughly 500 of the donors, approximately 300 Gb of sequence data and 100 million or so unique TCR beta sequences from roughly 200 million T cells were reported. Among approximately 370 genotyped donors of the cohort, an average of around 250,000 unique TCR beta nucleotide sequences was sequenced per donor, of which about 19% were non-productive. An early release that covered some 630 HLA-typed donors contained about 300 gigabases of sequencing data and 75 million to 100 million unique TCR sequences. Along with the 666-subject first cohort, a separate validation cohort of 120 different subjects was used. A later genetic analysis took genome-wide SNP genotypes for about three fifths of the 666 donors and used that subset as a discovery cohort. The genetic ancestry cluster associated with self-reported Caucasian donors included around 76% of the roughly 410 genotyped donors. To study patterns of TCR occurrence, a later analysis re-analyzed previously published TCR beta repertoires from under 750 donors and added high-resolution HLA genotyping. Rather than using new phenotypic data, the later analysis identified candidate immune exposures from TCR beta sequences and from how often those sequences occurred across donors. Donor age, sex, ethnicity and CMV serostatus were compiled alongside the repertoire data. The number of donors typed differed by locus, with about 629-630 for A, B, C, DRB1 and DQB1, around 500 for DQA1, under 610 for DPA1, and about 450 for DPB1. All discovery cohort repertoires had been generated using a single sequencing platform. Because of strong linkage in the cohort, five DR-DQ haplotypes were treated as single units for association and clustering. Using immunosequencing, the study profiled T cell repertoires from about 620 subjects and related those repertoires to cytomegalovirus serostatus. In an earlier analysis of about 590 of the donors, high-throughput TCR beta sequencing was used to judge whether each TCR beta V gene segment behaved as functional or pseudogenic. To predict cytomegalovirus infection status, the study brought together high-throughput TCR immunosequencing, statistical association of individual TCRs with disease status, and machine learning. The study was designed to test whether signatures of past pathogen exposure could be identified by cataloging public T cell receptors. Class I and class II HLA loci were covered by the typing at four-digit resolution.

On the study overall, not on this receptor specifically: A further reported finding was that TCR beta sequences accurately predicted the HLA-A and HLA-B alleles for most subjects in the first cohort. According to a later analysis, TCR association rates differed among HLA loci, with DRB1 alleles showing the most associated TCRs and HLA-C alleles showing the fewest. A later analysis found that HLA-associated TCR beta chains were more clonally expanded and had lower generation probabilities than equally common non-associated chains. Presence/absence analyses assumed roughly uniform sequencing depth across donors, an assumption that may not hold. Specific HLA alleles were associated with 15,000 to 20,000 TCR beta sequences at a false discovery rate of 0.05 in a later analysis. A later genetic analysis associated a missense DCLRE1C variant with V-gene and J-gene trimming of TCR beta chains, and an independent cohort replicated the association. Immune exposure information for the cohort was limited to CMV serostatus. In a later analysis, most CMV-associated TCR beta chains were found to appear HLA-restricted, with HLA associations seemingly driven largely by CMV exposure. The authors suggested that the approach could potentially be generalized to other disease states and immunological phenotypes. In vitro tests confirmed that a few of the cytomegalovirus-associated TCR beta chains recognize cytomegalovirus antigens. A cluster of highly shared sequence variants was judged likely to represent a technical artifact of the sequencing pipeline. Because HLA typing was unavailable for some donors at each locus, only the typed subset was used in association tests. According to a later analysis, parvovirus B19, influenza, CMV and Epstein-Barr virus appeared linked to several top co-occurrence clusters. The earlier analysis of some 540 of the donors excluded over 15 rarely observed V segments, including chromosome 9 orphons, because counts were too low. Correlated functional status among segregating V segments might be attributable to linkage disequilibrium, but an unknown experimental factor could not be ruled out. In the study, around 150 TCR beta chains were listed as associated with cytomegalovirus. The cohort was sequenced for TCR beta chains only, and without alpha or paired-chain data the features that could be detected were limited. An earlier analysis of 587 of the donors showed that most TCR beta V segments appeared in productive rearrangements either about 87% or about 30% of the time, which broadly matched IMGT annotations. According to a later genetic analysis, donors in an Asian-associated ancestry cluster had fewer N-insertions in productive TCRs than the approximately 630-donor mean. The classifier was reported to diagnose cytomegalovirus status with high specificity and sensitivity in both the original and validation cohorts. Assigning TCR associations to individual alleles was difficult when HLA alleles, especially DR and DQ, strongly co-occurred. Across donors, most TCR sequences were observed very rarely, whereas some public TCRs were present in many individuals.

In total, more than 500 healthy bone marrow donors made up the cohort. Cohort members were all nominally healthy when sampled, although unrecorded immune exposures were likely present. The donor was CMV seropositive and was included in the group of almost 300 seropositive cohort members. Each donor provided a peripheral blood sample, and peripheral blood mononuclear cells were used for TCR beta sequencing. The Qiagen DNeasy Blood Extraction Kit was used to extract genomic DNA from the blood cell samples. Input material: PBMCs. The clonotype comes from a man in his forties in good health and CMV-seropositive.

The sequence in DNA is TGTGCTAGCAGCCGAAGAGATGGGGCAGGGGTTAATTCACCCCTCCACTTT. The resulting protein is CASSRRDGAGVNSPLHF. The chain uses TRBV7-7 and TRBJ1-6; matching of 6 bases hints at TRBD1 as the D gene. The germline V gene (reference sequence) supplies CDR1 SSHAT and CDR2 FNYEAQ. Including cysteine and phenylalanine, the CDR3 has 17 amino acids. The sequence is cut down to CDR3 DNA, 51 bases in frame from base 1.